The entry below describes one TCR beta chain. Its target is unknown. The method was immunoSEQ multiplex PCR; TCRdb's version includes in-frame clones alone and lacks a portion of them. The table includes 40,000 to 55,000 clones, 78% detected once. The sample originates from a study of a mutant IDH1 vaccine in newly diagnosed glioma. Background on the study: Treated patients were around 60% male, around 40% female, mean age roughly 40 years. Most patients had received both radiotherapy and temozolomide, the prior options being radiotherapy, temozolomide, or both.

Regarding time point: week 5, during vaccination. A 20-mer mutant IDH1 peptide at 300 ug was injected subcutaneously with topical imiquimod. Per germline, CDR1 MNHNS and CDR2 SASEGT. V gave up 1 base and J gave up 8 bases, with 8 bases separating them. The CDR3 covers 12 residues. Specimen: PBMCs, collected from a glioma patient whose treatment included an IDH1 peptide vaccine. The rearrangement links TRBV6-1 to TRBJ1-2; D gene uncertain. The TCR sequence derives from a man between 45 and 60 years old with glioma. CDR3 coding DNA: TGTGCCAGCAGTGAAGGGGCGGGGGGCTACACCTTC. Translated: CASSEGAGGYTF.